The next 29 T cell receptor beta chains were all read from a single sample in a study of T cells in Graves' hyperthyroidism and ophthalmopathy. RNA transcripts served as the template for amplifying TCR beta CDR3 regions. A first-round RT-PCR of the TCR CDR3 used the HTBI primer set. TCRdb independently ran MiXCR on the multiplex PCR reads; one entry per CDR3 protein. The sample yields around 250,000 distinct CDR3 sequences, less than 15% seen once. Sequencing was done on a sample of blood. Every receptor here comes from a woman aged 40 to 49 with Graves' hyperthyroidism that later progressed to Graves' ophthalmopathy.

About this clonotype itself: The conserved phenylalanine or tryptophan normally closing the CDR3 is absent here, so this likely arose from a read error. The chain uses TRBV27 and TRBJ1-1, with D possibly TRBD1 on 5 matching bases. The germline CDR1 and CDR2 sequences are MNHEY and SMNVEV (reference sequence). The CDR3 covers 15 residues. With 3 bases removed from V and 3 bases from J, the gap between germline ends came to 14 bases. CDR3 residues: CASSLAGQGHTEAFV. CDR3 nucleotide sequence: TGTGCCAGCAGTTTGGCGGGGCAGGGACACACTGAAGCTTTCGTT.

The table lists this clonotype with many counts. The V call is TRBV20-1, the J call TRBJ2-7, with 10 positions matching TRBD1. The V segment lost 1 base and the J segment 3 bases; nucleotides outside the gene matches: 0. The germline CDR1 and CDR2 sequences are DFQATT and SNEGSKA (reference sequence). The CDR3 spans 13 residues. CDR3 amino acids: CSARGTGGYEQYF. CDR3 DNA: TGCAGTGCTAGAGGGACAGGGGGCTACGAGCAGTACTTC.

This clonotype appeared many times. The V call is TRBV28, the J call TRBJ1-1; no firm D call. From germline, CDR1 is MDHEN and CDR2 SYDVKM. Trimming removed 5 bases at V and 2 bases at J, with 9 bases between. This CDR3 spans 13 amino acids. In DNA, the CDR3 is TGTGCCAGCAGTGCGCCCCGCAACACTGAAGCTTTCTTT. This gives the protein CASSAPRNTEAFF.

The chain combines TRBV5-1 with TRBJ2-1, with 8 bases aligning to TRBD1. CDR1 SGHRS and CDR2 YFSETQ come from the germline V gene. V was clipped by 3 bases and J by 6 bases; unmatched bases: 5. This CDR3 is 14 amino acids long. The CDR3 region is CASSYGQGINEQFF. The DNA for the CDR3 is TGCGCCAGCAGCTACGGACAGGGTATCAATGAGCAGTTCTTC.

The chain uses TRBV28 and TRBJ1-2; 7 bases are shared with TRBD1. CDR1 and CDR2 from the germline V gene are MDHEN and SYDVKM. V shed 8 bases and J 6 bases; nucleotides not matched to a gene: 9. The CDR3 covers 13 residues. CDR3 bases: TGTGCCAGCCAACTCGTTCAGGGGGATGGCTACACCTTC. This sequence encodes CASQLVQGDGYTF.

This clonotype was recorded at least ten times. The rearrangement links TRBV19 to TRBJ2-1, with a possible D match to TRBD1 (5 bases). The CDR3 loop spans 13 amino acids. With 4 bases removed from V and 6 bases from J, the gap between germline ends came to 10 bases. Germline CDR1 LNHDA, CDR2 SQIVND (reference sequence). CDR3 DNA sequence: TGTGCCAGTAGTAAGGGGAACATCAATGAGCAGTTCTTC. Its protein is CASSKGNINEQFF.

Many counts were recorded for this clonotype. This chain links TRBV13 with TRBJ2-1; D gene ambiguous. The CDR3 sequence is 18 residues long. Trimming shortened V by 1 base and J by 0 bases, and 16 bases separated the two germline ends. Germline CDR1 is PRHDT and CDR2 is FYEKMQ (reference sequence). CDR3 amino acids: CASSLALGTASSYNEQFF. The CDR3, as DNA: TGTGCCAGCAGCTTAGCCCTGGGAACCGCGAGCTCCTACAATGAGCAGTTCTTC.

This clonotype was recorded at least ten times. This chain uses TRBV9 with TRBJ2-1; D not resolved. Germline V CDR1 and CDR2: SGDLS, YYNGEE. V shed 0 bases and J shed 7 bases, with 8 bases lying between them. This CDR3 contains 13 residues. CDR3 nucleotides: TGTGCCAGCAGCGTAGCTTCGCCTAATGAGCAGTTCTTC. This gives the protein CASSVASPNEQFF.

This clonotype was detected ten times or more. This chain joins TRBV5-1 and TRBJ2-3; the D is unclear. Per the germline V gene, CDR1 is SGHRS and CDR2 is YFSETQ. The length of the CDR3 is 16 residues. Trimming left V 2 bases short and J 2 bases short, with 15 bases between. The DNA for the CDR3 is TGCGCCAGCAGCTTAGGAGAGACCCTCTTCACAGATACGCAGTATTTT. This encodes CASSLGETLFTDTQYF.

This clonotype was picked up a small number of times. Here the CDR3 reads CASSPAWGSNQPQHF. CDR3 DNA: TGCGCCAGCAGCCCAGCTTGGGGTAGCAATCAGCCCCAGCATTTT. The chain couples TRBV4-1 to TRBJ1-5; no clear D. Trimming cost V 4 bases and J 0 bases, with 10 bases left between them. From germline, CDR1 is MGHRA and CDR2 YSYEKL. CDR3 length: 15 residues.

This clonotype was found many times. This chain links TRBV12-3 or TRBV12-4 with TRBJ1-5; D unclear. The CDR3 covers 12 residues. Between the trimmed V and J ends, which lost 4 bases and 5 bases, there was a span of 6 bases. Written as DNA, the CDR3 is TGTGCCAGCAGTTACAGAGATCAGCCCCAGCATTTT. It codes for CASSYRDQPQHF.

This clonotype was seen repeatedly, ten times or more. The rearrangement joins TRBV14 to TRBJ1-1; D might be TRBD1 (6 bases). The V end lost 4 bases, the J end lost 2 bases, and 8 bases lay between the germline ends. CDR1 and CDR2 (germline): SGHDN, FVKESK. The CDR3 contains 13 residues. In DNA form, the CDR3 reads TGTGCCAGCAGCCGACAGGTTAACACTGAAGCTTTCTTT. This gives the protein CASSRQVNTEAFF.

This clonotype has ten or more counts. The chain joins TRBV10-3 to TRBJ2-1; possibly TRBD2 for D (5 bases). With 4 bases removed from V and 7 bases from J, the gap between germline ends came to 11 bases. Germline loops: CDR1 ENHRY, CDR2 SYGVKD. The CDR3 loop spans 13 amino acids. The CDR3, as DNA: TGTGCCATCAGTGGCCTATCGGGGAATGAGCAGTTCTTC. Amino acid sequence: CAISGLSGNEQFF.

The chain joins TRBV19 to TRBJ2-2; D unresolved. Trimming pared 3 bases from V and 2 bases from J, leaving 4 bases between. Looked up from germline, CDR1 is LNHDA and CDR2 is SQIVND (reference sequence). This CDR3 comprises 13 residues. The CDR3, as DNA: TGTGCCAGTAGTATGCAAAACACCGGGGAGCTGTTTTTT. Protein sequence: CASSMQNTGELFF.

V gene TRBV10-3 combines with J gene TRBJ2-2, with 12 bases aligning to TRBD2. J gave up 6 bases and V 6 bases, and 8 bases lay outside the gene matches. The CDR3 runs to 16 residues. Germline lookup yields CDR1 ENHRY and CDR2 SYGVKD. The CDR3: CAISPGLAGRAGELFF. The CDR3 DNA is TGTGCCATCAGCCCGGGACTAGCGGGTAGGGCCGGGGAGCTGTTTTTT.

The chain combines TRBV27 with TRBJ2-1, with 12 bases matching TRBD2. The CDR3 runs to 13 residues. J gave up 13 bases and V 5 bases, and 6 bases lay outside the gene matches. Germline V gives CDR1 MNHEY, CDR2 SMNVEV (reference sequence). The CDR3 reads CASSLLAGGRQFF. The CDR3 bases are TGTGCCAGCAGTCTACTAGCGGGAGGTCGTCAGTTCTTC.

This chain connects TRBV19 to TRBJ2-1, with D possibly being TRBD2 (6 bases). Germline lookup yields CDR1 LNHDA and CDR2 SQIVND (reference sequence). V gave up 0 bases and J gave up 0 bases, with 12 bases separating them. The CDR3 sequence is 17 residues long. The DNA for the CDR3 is TGTGCCAGTAGTATAGACCCGGGAGCACGCTCCTACAATGAGCAGTTCTTC. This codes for CASSIDPGARSYNEQFF.

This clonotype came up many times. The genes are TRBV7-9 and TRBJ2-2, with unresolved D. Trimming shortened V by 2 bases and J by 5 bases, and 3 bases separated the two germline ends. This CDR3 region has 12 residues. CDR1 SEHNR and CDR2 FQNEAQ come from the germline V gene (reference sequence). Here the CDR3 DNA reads TGTGCCAGCAGCTTAAAAACCGGGGAGCTGTTTTTT. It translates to CASSLKTGELFF.

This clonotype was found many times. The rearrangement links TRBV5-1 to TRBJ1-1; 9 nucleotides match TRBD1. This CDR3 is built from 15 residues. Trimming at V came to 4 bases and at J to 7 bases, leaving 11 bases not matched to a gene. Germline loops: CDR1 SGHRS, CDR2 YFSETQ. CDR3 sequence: CASSPRGGTGIEAFF. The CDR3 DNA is TGCGCCAGCAGCCCGCGGGGGGGGACAGGGATTGAAGCTTTCTTT.

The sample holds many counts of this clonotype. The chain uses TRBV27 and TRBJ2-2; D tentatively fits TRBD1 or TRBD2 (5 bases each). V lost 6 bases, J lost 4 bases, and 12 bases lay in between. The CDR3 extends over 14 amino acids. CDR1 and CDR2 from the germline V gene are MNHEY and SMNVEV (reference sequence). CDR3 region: CASSLTGATGELFF. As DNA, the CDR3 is TGTGCCAGCAGCCTCACCGGGGCCACCGGGGAGCTGTTTTTT.

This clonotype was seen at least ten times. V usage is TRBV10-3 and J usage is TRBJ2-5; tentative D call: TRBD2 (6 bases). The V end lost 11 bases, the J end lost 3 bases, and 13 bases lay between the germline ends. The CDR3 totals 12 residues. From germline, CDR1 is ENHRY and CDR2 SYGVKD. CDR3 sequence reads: CAAGTSEETQYF. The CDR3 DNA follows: TGTGCCGCCGGGACTTCGGAAGAGACCCAGTACTTC.

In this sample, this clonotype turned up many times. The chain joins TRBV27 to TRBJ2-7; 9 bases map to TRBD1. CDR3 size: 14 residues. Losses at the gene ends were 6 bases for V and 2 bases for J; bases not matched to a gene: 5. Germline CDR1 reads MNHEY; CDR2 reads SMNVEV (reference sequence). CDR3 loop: CASSTGTGPYEQYF. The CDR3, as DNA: TGTGCCAGCAGCACCGGGACAGGGCCCTACGAGCAGTACTTC.

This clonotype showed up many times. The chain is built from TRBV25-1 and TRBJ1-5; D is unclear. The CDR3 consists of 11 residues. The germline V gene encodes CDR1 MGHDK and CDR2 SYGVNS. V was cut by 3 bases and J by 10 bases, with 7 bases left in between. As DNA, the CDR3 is TGTGCCAGCAGTGACTCGGGTCCCCAGCATTTT. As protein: CASSDSGPQHF.

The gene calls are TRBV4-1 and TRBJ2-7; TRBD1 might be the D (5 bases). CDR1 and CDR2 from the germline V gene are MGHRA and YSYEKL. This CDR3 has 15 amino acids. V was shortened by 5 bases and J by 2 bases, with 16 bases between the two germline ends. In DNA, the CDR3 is TGCGCCAGCAGCGTCAGGTGGGGCAGCCCCTACGAGCAGTACTTC. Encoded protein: CASSVRWGSPYEQYF.

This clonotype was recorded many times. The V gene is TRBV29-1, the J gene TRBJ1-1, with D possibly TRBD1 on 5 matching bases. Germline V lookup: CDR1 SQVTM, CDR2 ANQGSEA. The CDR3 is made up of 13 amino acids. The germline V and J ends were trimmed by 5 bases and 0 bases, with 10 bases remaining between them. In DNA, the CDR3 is TGCAGCGTTCAACAGGCCTTGAACACTGAAGCTTTCTTT. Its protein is CSVQQALNTEAFF. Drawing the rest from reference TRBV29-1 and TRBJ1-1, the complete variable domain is SAVISQKPSRDICQRGTSLTIQCQVDSQVTMMFWYRQQPGQSLTLIATANQGSEATYESGFVIDKFPISRPNLTFSTLTVSNMSPEDSSIYLCSVQQALNTEAFFGQGTRLTVV.

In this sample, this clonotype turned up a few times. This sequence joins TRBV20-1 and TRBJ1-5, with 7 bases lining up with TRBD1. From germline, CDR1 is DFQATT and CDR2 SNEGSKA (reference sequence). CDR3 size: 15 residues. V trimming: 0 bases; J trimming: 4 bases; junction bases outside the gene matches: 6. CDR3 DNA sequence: TGCAGTGCTAGAGATCCAGGGGGAAAAAATCAGCCCCAGCATTTT. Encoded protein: CSARDPGGKNQPQHF.

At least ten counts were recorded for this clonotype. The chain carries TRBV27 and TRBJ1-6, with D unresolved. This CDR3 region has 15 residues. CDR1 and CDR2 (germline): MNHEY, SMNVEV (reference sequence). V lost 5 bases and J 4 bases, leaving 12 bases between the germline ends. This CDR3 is CASSLISGYNSPLHF. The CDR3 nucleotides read TGTGCCAGCAGTCTGATATCGGGATATAATTCACCCCTCCACTTT.

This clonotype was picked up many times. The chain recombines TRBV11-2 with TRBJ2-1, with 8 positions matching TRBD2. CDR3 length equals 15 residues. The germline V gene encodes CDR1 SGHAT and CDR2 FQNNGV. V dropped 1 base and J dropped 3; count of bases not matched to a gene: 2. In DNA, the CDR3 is TGTGCCAGCAGCTTAGTTCGGGGGGGCTACAATGAGCAGTTCTTC. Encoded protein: CASSLVRGGYNEQFF.

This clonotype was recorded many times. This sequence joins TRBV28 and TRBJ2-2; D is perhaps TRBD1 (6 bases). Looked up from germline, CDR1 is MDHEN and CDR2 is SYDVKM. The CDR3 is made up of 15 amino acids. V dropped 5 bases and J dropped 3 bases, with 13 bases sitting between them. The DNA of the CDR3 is TGTGCCAGCAGTGGAACAGGGTTAGACACCGGGGAGCTGTTTTTT. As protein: CASSGTGLDTGELFF.